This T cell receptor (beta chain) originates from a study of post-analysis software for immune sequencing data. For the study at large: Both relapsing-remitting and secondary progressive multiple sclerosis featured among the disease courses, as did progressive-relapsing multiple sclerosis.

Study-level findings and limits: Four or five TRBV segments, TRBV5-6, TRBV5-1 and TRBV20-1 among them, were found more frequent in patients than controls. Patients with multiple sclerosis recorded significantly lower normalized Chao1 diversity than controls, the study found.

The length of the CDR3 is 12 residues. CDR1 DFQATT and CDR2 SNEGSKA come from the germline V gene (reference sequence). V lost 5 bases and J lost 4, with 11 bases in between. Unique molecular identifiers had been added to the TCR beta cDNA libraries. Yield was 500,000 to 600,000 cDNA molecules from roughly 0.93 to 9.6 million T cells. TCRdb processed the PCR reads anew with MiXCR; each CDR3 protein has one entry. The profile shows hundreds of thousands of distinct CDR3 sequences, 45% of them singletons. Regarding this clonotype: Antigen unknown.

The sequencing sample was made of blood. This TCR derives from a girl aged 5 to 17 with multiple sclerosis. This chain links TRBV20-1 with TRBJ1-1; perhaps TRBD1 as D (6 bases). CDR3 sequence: CSAYRAGTEAFF. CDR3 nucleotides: TGCAGTGCTTACAGGGCGGGCACTGAAGCTTTCTTT.